This TCR beta chain was obtained from a study of blood T cell repertoires in COVID-19. Study overall: Sites across the United States, Italy and Spain contributed samples from acute and convalescent COVID-19.

Original methodology: Amplification with reference gene primers provided the estimates of nucleated cell counts. Here immunoSEQ multiplex PCR was the method, and the copy in TCRdb shows in-frame clones only, minus some. From that table come the V and J calls and clone size; the DNA was used to work out D and trimming. The sample lists about 200,000 clones; around 81% were seen once. The origin of this receptor is a woman in her 70s with acute or convalescent COVID-19. The sequenced sample consisted of peripheral blood.

The CDR3 bases are TGTGCCAGCAGTGCGACAGGAACTTCCTACGAGCAGTACTTC. Its translation: CASSATGTSYEQYF. This sequence joins TRBV6-4 and TRBJ2-7, with D perhaps TRBD1 (6 bases). The V and J ends lost 4 bases and 1 base respectively, with 11 bases between them. This CDR3 spans 14 amino acids. Germline CDR1 is MRHNA and CDR2 is SNTAGT.